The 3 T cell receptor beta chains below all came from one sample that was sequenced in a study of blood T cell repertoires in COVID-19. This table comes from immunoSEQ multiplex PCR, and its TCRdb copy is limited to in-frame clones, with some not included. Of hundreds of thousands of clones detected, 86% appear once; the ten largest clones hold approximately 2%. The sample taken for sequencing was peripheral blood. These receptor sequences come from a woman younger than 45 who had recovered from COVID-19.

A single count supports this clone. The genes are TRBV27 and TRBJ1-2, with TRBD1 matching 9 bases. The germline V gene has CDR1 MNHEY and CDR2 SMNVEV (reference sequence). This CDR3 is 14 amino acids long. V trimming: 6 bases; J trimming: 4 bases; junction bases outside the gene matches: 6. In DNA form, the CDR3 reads TGTGCCAGCAGCAACAGGGGGCGCGGCTATGGCTACACCTTC. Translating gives CASSNRGRGYGYTF.

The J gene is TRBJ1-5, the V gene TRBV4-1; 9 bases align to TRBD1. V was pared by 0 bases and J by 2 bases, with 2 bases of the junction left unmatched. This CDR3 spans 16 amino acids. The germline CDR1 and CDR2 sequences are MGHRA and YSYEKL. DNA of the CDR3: TGCGCCAGCAGCCAAGACTGGACAGGGGGCAATCAGCCCCAGCATTTT. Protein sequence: CASSQDWTGGNQPQHF.

The CDR3 loop is CASSLWEAAGEPQHF. CDR3 nucleotide sequence: TGTGCCAGCAGCTTATGGGAAGCGGCCGGGGAGCCCCAGCATTTT. The chain combines TRBV7-8 with TRBJ1-5; D not certain. Trimming took 2 bases from V and 8 from J, leaving 16 bases between them. CDR3 size: 15 residues. Germline assignment: CDR1 SGHVS and CDR2 FQNEAQ.